This T cell receptor (beta chain) appears in the sequencing data of a study of T cell changes during pregnancy in multiple sclerosis (dated 2019 in TCRdb). Regarding the complete study: Changes in the T cell repertoire over the course of pregnancy were examined in this study in women with multiple sclerosis.

The library was obtained by the immunoSEQ multiplex PCR assay. The table comes from immuneACCESS by way of TCRdb, which keeps in-frame sequences with V and J called. Part of the clones is missing from these tables; in studies checked, under half for an unresolved V gene and the rest for unknown reasons. Here the sample has about 77,000 clones; about nine tenths occur a single time. In total, the top ten clones hold less than 2.5% of the sample. Turning to this clone: Its antigen is not yet known. Within one base of it there is no much larger clone, and no base qualities were kept. Other nucleotide sequences from this sample produce the same CDR3.

The sequence was collected from a female donor with multiple sclerosis, enrolled in a pregnancy study. The sample in question was peripheral blood, obtained before pregnancy.

The CDR3 protein is CASSGQGYNEQFF. The DNA is as follows: TGTGCCAGCAGTGGACAGGGATACAATGAGCAGTTCTTC. The chain is made from TRBV2 and TRBJ2-1, and TRBD1 aligns with 7 junction nucleotides. V ends up 4 bases short and J 4 bases short, with an unmatched junction base count of 1. The germline V gene provides CDR1 SNHLY and CDR2 FYNNEI. There are 13 amino acids in the CDR3, from cysteine to phenylalanine inclusive. The DNA shown is the 39-base CDR3, in frame from base 1. With all but the CDR3 taken from the reference TRBV2 and TRBJ2-1 genes, the full variable domain is: EPEVTQTPSHQVTQMGQEVILRCVPISNHLYFYWYRQILGQKVEFLVSFYNNEISEKSEIFDDQFSVERPDGSNFTLKIRSTKLEDSAMYFCASSGQGYNEQFFGPGTRLTVL.